The 13 T cell receptor beta chains in this list originate from one sample, sequenced in a study of graft-versus-host responses after intestinal transplantation. Clones were sequenced by immunoSEQ multiplex PCR, and TCRdb holds only the in-frame ones, with some missing. The sample has approximately 94,000 clones; roughly nine tenths are singletons. These receptors are not linked to any known antigen. Sequenced material: unstimulated CD4+ T cells sorted from spleen or lymph node cells, taken before transplant. These receptors were collected from a human donor who was the organ donor for an intestinal transplant.

The gene calls are TRBV30 and TRBJ2-3, with unresolved D. Trimming shortened V by 2 bases and J by 2 bases, and 2 bases separated the two germline ends. The V gene's germline CDR1 is GTSNPN and CDR2 SVGIG (reference sequence). The CDR3 totals 11 residues. The CDR3 DNA reads as TGTGCCTGGAGTCTCACAGATACGCAGTATTTT. Translation gives CAWSLTDTQYF.

The CDR3 DNA follows: TGTGCCAGCAGTTCGGGGAGCTCCTATAATTCACCCCTCCACTTT. Its protein is CASSSGSSYNSPLHF. V is TRBV28 and J is TRBJ1-6, with no clear D. Germline CDR1 is MDHEN and CDR2 is SYDVKM. CDR3 length equals 15 residues. V gave up 4 bases and J gave up 0 bases, with 7 bases separating them.

The V gene is TRBV6-1, the J gene TRBJ1-5; 7 nucleotides line up with TRBD1. With 1 base clipped from V and 6 bases from J, the junction kept 9 bases outside the gene matches. This CDR3 comprises 16 residues. Germline CDR1 and CDR2: MNHNS and SASEGT. The DNA for the CDR3 is TGTGCCAGCAGTGAAGTGACCGGGACAGTTTTTCAGCCCCAGCATTTT. Translated, it gives CASSEVTGTVFQPQHF.

The chain carries TRBV11-2 and TRBJ2-7; TRBD2 might be the D (5 bases). Between the trimmed V and J ends, which lost 5 bases and 2 bases, there was a span of 16 bases. The CDR3 contains 15 residues. Germline lookup yields CDR1 SGHAT and CDR2 FQNNGV. The chain's CDR3 is CASSPEGGLTYEQYF. For the CDR3, the DNA is TGTGCCAGCAGCCCAGAGGGCGGATTAACCTACGAGCAGTACTTC.

This sequence joins TRBV25-1 and TRBJ1-1, with a possible D match to TRBD1 (5 bases). CDR3 length: 13 amino acids. V was cut by 5 bases and J by 5 bases, with 12 bases left in between. Germline CDR1 is MGHDK and CDR2 is SYGVNS. CDR3 residues: CASSLIGGTEAFF. The CDR3 coding sequence is TGTGCCAGCAGTCTCATCGGGGGAACTGAAGCTTTCTTT.

CDR3 DNA sequence: TGTGCCAGCAGCTTGCCTGGACAGGGAAGCTCTTATGGCTACACCTTC. Translation gives CASSLPGQGSSYGYTF. The genes are TRBV5-6 and TRBJ1-2, with 8 bases that match TRBD1. The CDR3 length is 16 residues. V shed 1 base and J 5 bases; nucleotides not matched to a gene: 10. CDR1 is SGHDT, CDR2 YYEEEE, per germline.

The chain recombines TRBV6-1 with TRBJ1-4; TRBD1 aligns across 7 bases. The CDR3 is made up of 15 amino acids. Unmatched junction bases numbered 7, after V lost 4 bases and J lost 5 bases. Germline assignment: CDR1 MNHNS and CDR2 SASEGT. The CDR3 loop is CASSANRGLNEKLFF. The CDR3 nucleotides are TGTGCCAGCAGTGCAAACAGGGGATTAAATGAAAAACTGTTTTTT.

The chain combines TRBV1 with TRBJ2-7. TRBV1 is noted as a pseudogene. This CDR3 spans 12 amino acids. The CDR3 DNA is TGCACCAGCAGCCAAGACTCCTACGAGCAGTACTTC. Its protein product is CTSSQDSYEQYF.

The chain combines TRBV30 with TRBJ1-1; 7 bases align to TRBD1. CDR3 length equals 16 residues. CDR1 is GTSNPN and CDR2 is SVGIG in the germline V gene (reference sequence). After removal of 4 bases from V and 2 bases from J, the junction contained 13 bases not matched to a gene. The CDR3 bases are TGTGCCTGGACGGGCCCTCGACAGGGTAGCAACACTGAAGCTTTCTTT. This sequence encodes CAWTGPRQGSNTEAFF.

The CDR3 bases are TGTGCCAGCAGTGTAGGCCTAGCGGGGGGAGTGGGCCAAGAGACCCAGTACTTC. Its protein product is CASSVGLAGGVGQETQYF. The chain is built from TRBV2 and TRBJ2-5, with 11 bases matching TRBD2. The CDR3 extends over 18 amino acids. Germline assignment: CDR1 SNHLY and CDR2 FYNNEI. The J segment lost 1 base and the V segment lost 4 bases, leaving 11 bases of the junction unmatched.

The V and J genes are TRBV9 and TRBJ1-2; 10 bases match TRBD1. Germline lookup yields CDR1 SGDLS and CDR2 YYNGEE. This CDR3 spans 16 amino acids. V shed 3 bases and J 1 base; nucleotides not matched to a gene: 6. In nucleotides, the CDR3 is TGTGCCAGCAGCGCAGGGACAGGGGCTGTTAACTATGGCTACACCTTC. Translating it yields CASSAGTGAVNYGYTF.

This clone is a singleton in its sample. V and J are TRBV11-1 and TRBJ2-6, with 8 bases lining up with TRBD2. The V gene's germline CDR1 is SGHAT and CDR2 FQDESV (reference sequence). The CDR3 runs 15 residues. V was clipped by 7 bases and J by 4 bases; unmatched bases: 6. The CDR3 coding sequence is TGTGCCAGCATGCGCGGGGGGCGAGGGGCCAACGTCCTGACTTTC. Translating it yields CASMRGGRGANVLTF.

V and J are TRBV18 and TRBJ2-1, with D possibly being TRBD1 or TRBD2 (6 bases each). Per the germline V gene, CDR1 is KGHSH and CDR2 is LQKENI. The ends were cut back, 4 bases at V and 7 bases at J, with 20 bases in the middle. The CDR3 has 16 residues. The CDR3 DNA reads TGTGCCAGCTCACAGTCAGTCCCGGGGGCGGGTAATGAGCAGTTCTTC. Its protein product is CASSQSVPGAGNEQFF. Filled out from reference TRBV18 and TRBJ2-1, the complete variable domain reads NAGVMQNPRHLVRRRGQEARLRCSPMKGHSHVYWYRQLPEEGLKFMVYLQKENIIDESGMPKERFSAEFPKEGPSILRIQQVVRGDSAAYFCASSQSVPGAGNEQFFGPGTRLTVL.